These 8 T cell receptor beta chains came from one sample sequenced in a study of blood T cell repertoires in COVID-19. Profiled with immunoSEQ multiplex PCR; TCRdb holds only in-frame clones, not every one. The repertoire has fewer than 400,000 clones, around 90% of them found once; the top ten carry around a sixth. Input material: PBMCs or T cells enriched from blood (not recorded which). The receptor source for this set is a woman between 25 and 40 years old who had recovered from COVID-19.

The chain has TRBV4-1 and TRBJ2-1; 10 bases fit TRBD1. The CDR3 covers 17 residues. The germline CDR1 and CDR2 sequences are MGHRA and YSYEKL. Unmatched junction bases numbered 9, after V lost 0 bases and J lost 7 bases. In nucleotides, the CDR3 is TGCGCCAGCAGCCAAGATGTGACGGGACAGGGGCGTAATGAGCAGTTCTTC. This codes for CASSQDVTGQGRNEQFF.

The chain combines TRBV7-2 with TRBJ2-1; 13 bases match TRBD2. Germline assignment: CDR1 SGHTA and CDR2 FQGNSA. CDR3 length: 17 amino acids. Losses at the gene ends were 1 base for V and 10 bases for J; bases not matched to a gene: 10. CDR3 bases: TGTGCCAGCAGCTTAGTGGGGGTACTAGCGGGAGGGTTAGAGCAGTTCTTC. Amino acid sequence: CASSLVGVLAGGLEQFF.

This chain uses TRBV24-1 with TRBJ2-1; possibly TRBD2 for D (5 bases). CDR1 is KGHDR, CDR2 SFDVKD, per germline. The CDR3 sequence is 16 residues long. V lost 3 bases and J 8 bases, leaving 19 bases between the germline ends. CDR3 in amino acids: CATSDPHLVGVDEQFF. CDR3 in DNA: TGTGCCACCAGTGATCCCCATTTAGTCGGGGTTGATGAGCAGTTCTTC.

The chain has TRBV25-1 and TRBJ1-2, with D uncertain. Trimming removed 0 bases from V and 1 base from J, with 12 bases in between. The CDR3 consists of 16 residues. Germline V CDR1 and CDR2: MGHDK, SYGVNS. The CDR3 region is CASSEYARGDNYGYTF. For the CDR3, the DNA is TGTGCCAGCAGTGAATATGCGCGGGGAGATAACTATGGCTACACCTTC.

This chain joins TRBV27 and TRBJ1-2, with TRBD1 as a possible D gene (5 bases). The CDR3 contains 14 residues. CDR1 and CDR2 (germline): MNHEY, SMNVEV (reference sequence). The V end was cut by 8 bases, the J end by 0 bases, with 13 bases between. Here the CDR3 DNA reads TGTGCCAGCCGCCCTCAGGGCCCTAACTATGGCTACACCTTC. The encoded protein is CASRPQGPNYGYTF.

The chain joins TRBV19 to TRBJ2-2, with D possibly TRBD1 on 7 matching bases. From germline, CDR1 is LNHDA and CDR2 SQIVND (reference sequence). Trimming shortened V by 5 bases and J by 7 bases, and 23 bases separated the two germline ends. The CDR3 has 17 residues. The CDR3 here is CASSQVVRRAGGGELFF. CDR3 nucleotides: TGTGCCAGTAGTCAAGTCGTTCGGAGGGCAGGGGGCGGGGAGCTGTTTTTT.

The V and J genes are TRBV30 and TRBJ1-2; TRBD1 agrees at 8 bases. Germline V gene lookup returns CDR1 GTSNPN and CDR2 SVGIG (reference sequence). The V segment lost 3 bases and the J segment 2 bases; nucleotides outside the gene matches: 5. The CDR3 totals 14 residues. The CDR3 nucleotides read TGTGCCTGGAGGGGACAGGCGATAAACTATGGCTACACCTTC. The encoded protein is CAWRGQAINYGYTF. The variable domain in full, completed from reference TRBV30 and TRBJ1-2, reads SQTIHQWPATLVQPVGSPLSLECTVEGTSNPNLYWYRQAAGRGLQLLFYSVGIGQISSEVPQNLSASRPQDRQFILSSKKLLLSDSGFYLCAWRGQAINYGYTFGSGTRLTVV.

V and J are TRBV7-9 and TRBJ2-5; the D gene is possibly TRBD1 (6 bases). The CDR3 length is 14 residues. Trimming left V 4 bases short and J 2 bases short, with 11 bases between. Germline V CDR1 and CDR2: SEHNR, FQNEAQ (reference sequence). CDR3 loop: CASSWGQPQETQYF. Here the CDR3 DNA reads TGTGCCAGCAGCTGGGGACAACCGCAAGAGACCCAGTACTTC.